This TCR beta chain was sequenced in a study of PD-L1 blockade in urothelial cancer (TCRdb year 2017). As for the study more broadly: All patients started therapy in about 2014 and received atezolizumab 1,200 mg intravenously every 3 weeks. TCR sequencing covered pretreatment tumor samples and matched, serially collected peripheral blood taken before and after atezolizumab treatment. Durable clinical benefit was defined as progression-free survival longer than 6 months, and TCR features were also tested against progression-free and overall survival. About 90% of the roughly 30 patients were identified as males with urothelial cancer of bladder origin, and a prior smoking history was reported by 18 of 29 patients. An exploratory multi-omic analysis was conducted of the somatic, immune and clinical correlates of response to PD-L1 blockade with atezolizumab in urothelial cancer. Whole exome sequencing and RNA sequencing of pretreatment tumors were performed alongside TCR sequencing in the same patients. Durable clinical benefit was achieved by nine patients and was not achieved by 20 patients. Blood samples gave a median of about 150,000 T cells and approximately 85,000 unique TCRs, with a median clonality of approximately 0.08. Pretreatment blood TCR-seq was available for under 35 patients, at least one posttreatment blood collection was obtained for around 24 patients, and tumor TCR-seq was available for around 24 patients. An ECOG performance status of 0 or 1 was recorded for the patients, and 0 to 3 prior chemotherapy regimens had been received by the patients. Blood samples were analyzed at two time points: 3 weeks after treatment start (second dose) and 6 weeks after treatment start. Results and caveats for the whole study, not just this receptor: Because the sample size was small (n ≈ 27) and many exploratory analyses were performed, the results are intended to be hypothesis-generating. Improved progression-free and overall survival was associated with having pretreatment peripheral blood TCR clonality below the median. At 3 weeks after the start of treatment, tumor-associated TCR clones in peripheral blood had expanded more in patients with durable benefit (n of about 22, p = 0.022).

With respect to this clone: Its antigen remains unidentified. One base away there is no much larger clone; base qualities are not given.

Interpreted using the paper, the time point label stands for: pretreatment peripheral blood. A total of some 30 patients with locally advanced or metastatic urothelial carcinoma, treated at Memorial Sloan Kettering on a trial protocol, made up the cohort. Peripheral blood mononuclear cells were collected from each patient pretreatment and during treatment, giving between 1 and 8 total time points per patient. The Qiagen DNeasy Blood extraction kit was used to purify genomic DNA from total PBMCs and from tumor samples. PBMCs were collected pretreatment and during treatment and were isolated and stored as previously described. Synthetic TCR analog templates were spiked into each PCR so that absolute template abundance could be estimated from read counts. The immunoSEQ assay was used to amplify TCRbeta CDR3 regions from genomic DNA with bias-controlled V and J gene primers. Rearranged TCRbeta segments were sequenced at approximately 20X coverage. As for how the authors treated the data: Clustering was used to correct sequencing errors, and CDR3s were annotated against IMGT so that V, D and J genes could be assigned. Downstream analyses used only productive TCRbeta rearrangements, leaving out any out-of-frame or stop-codon sequences. Clonality was computed as one minus Shannon entropy normalized by the log of the number of unique productive sequences. Clones differing between time points or between blood and tumor were identified using Fisher's exact test with Benjamini-Hochberg correction, with an adjusted p below 0.01 applied as the threshold. In its TCRdb copy, this immuneACCESS table keeps in-frame sequences only and misses some clones. Where compared with another copy, unresolved V genes explain less than half of these, and the others have no known cause. The V and J calls and clone size are taken from that table; D and trimming were inferred from the DNA. Within this sample are fewer than 85,000 clones, with 84% of them counted one time only. The ten top clones hold 8.5% to 10% of the sample.

Spanning cysteine to phenylalanine, the CDR3 consists of 14 amino acids. Only the CDR3 DNA stays, 42 bases, in frame from base 1. For CDR1 and CDR2, the germline V gene lists SGHTA and FQGTGA. Trimming costs V 10 bases and J 0 bases, and their ends lie 12 bases apart. The rearranged segments are TRBV7-3 and TRBJ2-2, with TRBD1 as a weak D call on 6 bases. The clonotype originates from a woman in her 70s with urothelial cancer. This sample comprised PBMCs, obtained around atezolizumab (anti-PD-L1) treatment. The DNA sequence is TGTGCCACCTCGGCAGGGGCGAACACCGGGGAGCTGTTTTTT. This codes for CATSAGANTGELFF.